This T cell receptor (beta chain) came from a study of T-cell reconstitution after alpha-beta-depleted transplantation in children. Findings of the study overall: T-cell counts and diversity were attributed mostly to newly produced T cells one year after transplant. Surviving recipient T cells and thymic progenitors produced the high day-60 TCRbeta diversity seen in some patients.

This clonotype turned up a few times. Its cognate antigen is unknown. J gave up 4 bases and V 4 bases, and 8 bases lay outside the gene matches. Germline V gene lookup returns CDR1 SGHRS and CDR2 YFSETQ. The CDR3 extends over 16 amino acids. The TCRbeta library incorporated unique molecular identifiers. MiXCR was run by TCRdb on the PCR reads, yielding one entry per CDR3 protein. The profile shows 85,000 to 120,000 distinct CDR3 sequences, 4.5% to 7.5% of them singletons. The sequencing used PBMCs, mostly from graft donor cells, collected 60 days after TCRalphabeta/CD19-depleted stem cell transplant. The clonotype comes from a female patient younger than 10 who had a stem cell transplant for Fanconi anemia, so the T cells may come from the graft donor. The genes are TRBV5-1 and TRBJ2-6, with 7 positions matching TRBD1. CDR3 amino acids: CASSKLGGSGANVLTF. CDR3 bases: TGCGCCAGCAGCAAACTAGGGGGCTCAGGGGCCAACGTCCTGACTTTC.